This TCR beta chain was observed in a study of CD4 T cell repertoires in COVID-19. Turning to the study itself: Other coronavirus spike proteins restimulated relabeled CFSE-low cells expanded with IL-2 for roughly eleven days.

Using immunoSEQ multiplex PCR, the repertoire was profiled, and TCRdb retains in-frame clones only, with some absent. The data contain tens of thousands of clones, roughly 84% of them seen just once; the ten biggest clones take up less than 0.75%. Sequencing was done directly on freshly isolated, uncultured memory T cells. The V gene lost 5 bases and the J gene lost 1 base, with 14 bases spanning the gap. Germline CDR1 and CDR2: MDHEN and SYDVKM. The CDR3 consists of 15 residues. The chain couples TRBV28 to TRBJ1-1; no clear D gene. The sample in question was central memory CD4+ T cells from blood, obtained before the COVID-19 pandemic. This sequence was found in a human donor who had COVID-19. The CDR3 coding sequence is TGTGCCAGCAGTCCAATGGGGAGACCGAACACTGAAGCTTTCTTT. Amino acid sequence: CASSPMGRPNTEAFF.